This is a list of T cell receptor beta chains from one sample in a study of identical twins. TCRdb redid the calling of the 5' RACE reads with MiXCR, one entry per CDR3 protein. Of about 550,000 distinct CDR3 sequences in the sample, approximately 20% were seen once. These same data were also listed under a study on yellow fever vaccine responses in identical twins.

Sample: CD4+ T cells sorted from blood. These receptors came from a woman aged 18-29 years in good health. Each CDR3 is given with its conserved first and last residue. A D gene is named only where the DNA matches it firmly. The size of a clone is reported for some rows only, either as once, few or many, or as a class for expanded clones.

DNA: TGTGCCAGCAGTAAATATCGGGACAGCAATGAGCAGTTCTTC; CDR3: CASSKYRDSNEQFF; V: TRBV6-1; D: TRBD1; size: few; J: TRBJ2-1
DNA: TGTGCCAGCAATGGACCTAAGTTCGAGGACAGGGGATTGCATGGCTACACCTTC; CDR3: CASNGPKFEDRGLHGYTF; V: TRBV6-1; D: TRBD1; size: -; J: TRBJ1-2
DNA: TGTGCCAGCACCAGACTAGCGGGAGCCAGCTCCTACGAGCAGTACTTC; CDR3: CASTRLAGASSYEQYF; V: TRBV11-2; D: TRBD2; size: -; J: TRBJ2-7
DNA: TGCGCCAGCAGCGGTAGGACAGGGGGAACAGATACGCAGTATTTT; CDR3: CASSGRTGGTDTQYF; V: TRBV5-1; D: TRBD1; size: few; J: TRBJ2-3
DNA: TGTGCCAGTAGTGAAACAGGGGAAACTGAAGCTTTCTTT; CDR3: CASSETGETEAFF; V: TRBV19; D: TRBD1; size: -; J: TRBJ1-1
DNA: TGTGCCAGCAGTTTCCAGCGGGGCTCCTACGAGCAGTACTTC; CDR3: CASSFQRGSYEQYF; V: TRBV12-3/TRBV12-4; D: TRBD2; size: few; J: TRBJ2-7
DNA: TGCGCCAGCAGGGGGGCGGATCAAGAGACCCAGTACTTC; CDR3: CASRGADQETQYF; V: TRBV5-1; D: -; size: -; J: TRBJ2-5
DNA: TGTGCCAGCAGCTTAGGGGGTCCGACCTGGCAGTTCTTC; CDR3: CASSLGGPTWQFF; V: TRBV7-9; D: -; size: few; J: TRBJ2-1
DNA: TGTGCCAGCAGCTTACTGCGACAAGAGACCCAGTACTTC; CDR3: CASSLLRQETQYF; V: TRBV7-9; D: -; size: few; J: TRBJ2-5
DNA: TGTGCCAGCTCACCTGTGGACGGGGAATACGAGCAGTACTTC; CDR3: CASSPVDGEYEQYF; V: TRBV18; D: -; size: few; J: TRBJ2-7
DNA: TGTGCCAGCAGTTTAAACAGGGCAGGGGGAGAGACCCAGTACTTC; CDR3: CASSLNRAGGETQYF; V: TRBV12-3/TRBV12-4; D: TRBD1; size: -; J: TRBJ2-5
DNA: TGTGCCAGCAGCGTAGCCCCGAGGGGATACAATGAGCAGTTCTTC; CDR3: CASSVAPRGYNEQFF; V: TRBV9; D: -; size: few; J: TRBJ2-1
DNA: TGTGCCAGCAGTTTATATGGACAGGGGTACAATGAGCAGTTCTTC; CDR3: CASSLYGQGYNEQFF; V: TRBV28; D: TRBD1; size: -; J: TRBJ2-1
DNA: TGTGCCAGCAGTTCGGGGGGACTAGCGGCGATAGATACGCAGTATTTT; CDR3: CASSSGGLAAIDTQYF; V: TRBV27; D: TRBD2; size: -; J: TRBJ2-3
DNA: TGCGCCAGCAGCAGGACAGGGCCAGATACGCAGTATTTT; CDR3: CASSRTGPDTQYF; V: TRBV5-1; D: TRBD1; size: few; J: TRBJ2-3
DNA: TGTGCCAGCAGCTCGAGGCGGGAGGGGGTTACCGGGGAGCTGTTTTTT; CDR3: CASSSRREGVTGELFF; V: TRBV7-3; D: TRBD2; size: -; J: TRBJ2-2
DNA: TGCGCCAGCAGCTTGGGCCATGGGGGGCTTTTAACAGATACGCAGTATTTT; CDR3: CASSLGHGGLLTDTQYF; V: TRBV5-1; D: -; size: few; J: TRBJ2-3
DNA: TGTGCCATCAGTGAGCCAGCCCGCAGAAACACCGGGGAGCTGTTTTTT; CDR3: CAISEPARRNTGELFF; V: TRBV10-3; D: -; size: few; J: TRBJ2-2
DNA: TGTGCCAGCAGGACCACCGACAGGGGCCCCTGGGGTACGCAGTATTTT; CDR3: CASRTTDRGPWGTQYF; V: TRBV2; D: TRBD1; size: -; J: TRBJ2-3
DNA: TGTGCCAGCACGGGACAGGGGAGGAACACCGGGGAGCTGTTTTTT; CDR3: CASTGQGRNTGELFF; V: TRBV2; D: TRBD1; size: -; J: TRBJ2-2
DNA: TGCGCCAGCGGTGGGGTCCTGACAGGCCGCAATGAGCAGTTCTTC; CDR3: CASGGVLTGRNEQFF; V: TRBV5-1; D: -; size: -; J: TRBJ2-1
DNA: TGTGCCAGCAGCTTAGCGCCAGGGACTGTAGCCGGGGAGCTGTTTTTT; CDR3: CASSLAPGTVAGELFF; V: TRBV7-6; D: -; size: few; J: TRBJ2-2
DNA: TGCAGTGCTAGATCTAGGGACCAAGGGGGGGCCCAGTACTTC; CDR3: CSARSRDQGGAQYF; V: TRBV20-1; D: -; size: many; J: TRBJ2-5
DNA: TGTGCCAGCAGTTTCTGGACAATCGGAACAGATACGCAGTATTTT; CDR3: CASSFWTIGTDTQYF; V: TRBV12-3/TRBV12-4; D: -; size: few; J: TRBJ2-3
DNA: TGTGCCAGCAGTCCGGAGTTTGGGCAGTTCTTC; CDR3: CASSPEFGQFF; V: TRBV12-3/TRBV12-4; D: -; size: few; J: TRBJ2-1
DNA: TGTGCCAGCGACAGGCGCCTGGAGCAGTACTTC; CDR3: CASDRRLEQYF; V: TRBV21-1; D: -; size: few; J: TRBJ2-7
DNA: TGTGCCAGCAGTCCAGGGGGCACTGGAAACACCATATATTTT; CDR3: CASSPGGTGNTIYF; V: TRBV6-1; D: TRBD1; size: once; J: TRBJ1-3
DNA: TGTGCCAGCAGTGAAGGGATCAATGAGCAGTTCTTC; CDR3: CASSEGINEQFF; V: TRBV2; D: -; size: few; J: TRBJ2-1
DNA: TGTGCCAGCAGCCAATCCAGCCTCCCCTTGGATACGCAGTATTTT; CDR3: CASSQSSLPLDTQYF; V: TRBV3-1; D: -; size: few; J: TRBJ2-3
DNA: TGTGCCAGCAGCTACCTCCAGACGATAACCGGGGAGCTGTTTTTT; CDR3: CASSYLQTITGELFF; V: TRBV7-2; D: -; size: few; J: TRBJ2-2
DNA: TGTGCCAGCAGCCAAGACCAGACAGGGTACCCAGGCTACACCTTC; CDR3: CASSQDQTGYPGYTF; V: TRBV3-1; D: TRBD1; size: few; J: TRBJ1-2
DNA: TGTGCCAGTAGCGAACAGGGTTCTCTCACTGAAGCTTTCTTT; CDR3: CASSEQGSLTEAFF; V: TRBV19; D: -; size: few; J: TRBJ1-1
DNA: TGTGCCAGCAGCCAAGATATTGGGGGATGGGGCACTTTCTTT; CDR3: CASSQDIGGWGTFF; V: TRBV4-2; D: -; size: many; J: TRBJ1-1
DNA: TGTGCCACCCAGGGACAGGGAAACAATGAGCAGTTCTTC; CDR3: CATQGQGNNEQFF; V: TRBV10-3; D: TRBD1; size: few; J: TRBJ2-1
DNA: TGCAGTGCTAGGGCCCTCCAAGGCAATCAGCCCCAGCATTTT; CDR3: CSARALQGNQPQHF; V: TRBV20-1; D: -; size: few; J: TRBJ1-5
DNA: TGTGCCAGCAGGGACAGCAAAGAGACCCAGTACTTC; CDR3: CASRDSKETQYF; V: TRBV2; D: -; size: -; J: TRBJ2-5
DNA: TGTGCCAGCAGTTACCGGTTGGGGGCTGGGGCCAACGTCCTGACTTTC; CDR3: CASSYRLGAGANVLTF; V: TRBV6-5; D: -; size: -; J: TRBJ2-6
DNA: TGTGCCAGCAGCTCAGGACTAGCGGGGGGTAGGGTGGAGACCCAGTACTTC; CDR3: CASSSGLAGGRVETQYF; V: TRBV7-2; D: TRBD2; size: -; J: TRBJ2-5
DNA: TGTGCCAGCAGCTCGGGACTAGCGGGGGGGCCTGTCAAAAATGAGCAGTTCTTC; CDR3: CASSSGLAGGPVKNEQFF; V: TRBV5-6; D: TRBD2; size: once; J: TRBJ2-1
DNA: TGTGCCAGCAGCCTACGTGGGACAGGGTTTTTGAATGAGCAGTTCTTC; CDR3: CASSLRGTGFLNEQFF; V: TRBV28; D: TRBD1; size: -; J: TRBJ2-1
DNA: TGTGCCACCAGCAGAGTGGGAGGACAGCGCCACAATGAGCAGTTCTTC; CDR3: CATSRVGGQRHNEQFF; V: TRBV15; D: -; size: -; J: TRBJ2-1
DNA: TGCGCCAGCAGCCTCCTGCCTCTAGGGCCTCCGGGAGATACGCAGTATTTT; CDR3: CASSLLPLGPPGDTQYF; V: TRBV4-1; D: -; size: -; J: TRBJ2-3
DNA: TGTGCCATCGCTAGCGATACATCAGATACGCAGTATTTT; CDR3: CAIASDTSDTQYF; V: TRBV10-3; D: -; size: few; J: TRBJ2-3
DNA: TGTACCAGCAGCGTAAACGGGGCCTTCGCCGAGACGAACACCGGGGAGCTGTTTTTT; CDR3: CTSSVNGAFAETNTGELFF; V: TRBV11-1; D: -; size: -; J: TRBJ2-2
DNA: TGTGCCAGCAGCCACGGAGCGGGAGTCTCGGATGAGCAGTTCTTC; CDR3: CASSHGAGVSDEQFF; V: TRBV4-2; D: TRBD2; size: -; J: TRBJ2-1
DNA: TGTGCCAGCAGTTTACGGGGGGAATCACCCCTCCACTTT; CDR3: CASSLRGESPLHF; V: TRBV28; D: -; size: many; J: TRBJ1-6
DNA: TGTGCCAGCAGTTACCGGGACAGGGATGAAAAACTGTTTTTT; CDR3: CASSYRDRDEKLFF; V: TRBV6-5; D: TRBD1; size: few; J: TRBJ1-4
DNA: TGTGCCAGCAGTACCCCAGGGGATACCCACGAGCAGTACTTC; CDR3: CASSTPGDTHEQYF; V: TRBV6-1; D: -; size: few; J: TRBJ2-7